The rows below give T cell receptor beta chains drawn from one sample of a study of PD-1 blockade in classical Hodgkin lymphoma. The data were produced by immunoSEQ multiplex PCR, yet TCRdb's version contains in-frame clones alone and is incomplete. The sample holds some 27,000 clones, 80% to 95% seen once. Material for sequencing was peripheral blood mononuclear cells (PBMCs). Receptors were obtained from a human donor with classical Hodgkin lymphoma. Both conserved end residues are part of each CDR3. The order of the fields is clone size, J gene, V gene, D gene, CDR3 protein, CDR3 DNA. A D gene is named only where the DNA matches it firmly. Clone size, where shown, is once, few, many, or a class for clones that have expanded.

>-|TRBJ1-5|TRBV7-2|TRBD1
CASSRQGNQPQHF
TGTGCCAGCAGCCGACAGGGAAATCAGCCCCAGCATTTT
>-|TRBJ2-7|TRBV7-8|TRBD1
CASSLEHRGSSYEQYF
TGTGCCAGCAGCTTAGAGCACAGGGGGAGCTCCTACGAGCAGTACTTC
>-|TRBJ2-1|TRBV7-2|-
CASSLSSSNNEQFF
TGTGCCAGCAGCTTATCTAGTTCAAACAATGAGCAGTTCTTC
>-|TRBJ2-5|TRBV5-1|TRBD2
CASSTGLDFGGETQYF
TGCGCCAGCAGCACAGGACTAGATTTCGGGGGAGAGACCCAGTACTTC
>-|TRBJ2-1|TRBV5-1|-
CASSDGGGASNEQFF
TGCGCCAGCAGCGACGGAGGGGGCGCAAGCAATGAGCAGTTCTTC
>-|TRBJ1-3|TRBV25-1|-
CASMGGNTIYF
TGTGCCAGCATGGGAGGAAACACCATATATTTT
>-|TRBJ2-5|TRBV10-1|-
CASSEAGWETQYF
TGCGCCAGCAGTGAGGCGGGTTGGGAGACCCAGTACTTC
>-|TRBJ2-7|TRBV2|-
CASSDSVYEQYF
TGTGCCAGCAGTGATTCAGTCTACGAGCAGTACTTC
>-|TRBJ2-7|TRBV28|-
CASSRAYEQYF
TGTGCCAGCAGCAGGGCCTACGAGCAGTACTTC
>-|TRBJ1-5|TRBV5-5|-
CASSLDPRPSNQPQHF
TGTGCCAGCAGCTTGGACCCCCGACCAAGCAATCAGCCCCAGCATTTT
>-|TRBJ1-2|TRBV5-1|TRBD1
CASSTGQGLLYGYTF
TGCGCCAGCAGCACAGGACAGGGGCTCCTCTATGGCTACACCTTC
>-|TRBJ2-3|TRBV5-1|TRBD1
CASSNTGALSDTQYF
TGCGCCAGCAGCAACACAGGGGCCCTCTCAGATACGCAGTATTTT
>few|TRBJ1-1|TRBV5-1|-
CASSPEVHRNTEAFF
TGCGCCAGCAGCCCGGAAGTCCACAGGAACACTGAAGCTTTCTTT
>-|TRBJ2-1|TRBV6-6|-
CAGSLIGYNEQFF
TGTGCCGGCAGTCTCATAGGATACAATGAGCAGTTCTTC
>-|TRBJ1-4|TRBV28|-
CASSLPGTGYEKLFF
TGTGCCAGCAGTTTACCCGGGACGGGCTATGAAAAACTGTTTTTT
>-|TRBJ2-1|TRBV2|-
CASSSGGYEQFF
TGTGCCAGCAGTTCCGGGGGCTATGAGCAGTTCTTC
>-|TRBJ2-3|TRBV10-3|-
CAISESVAAGPDTQYF
TGTGCCATCAGTGAGTCCGTAGCGGCCGGACCAGATACGCAGTATTTT
>-|TRBJ2-5|TRBV28|-
CASSLSPDRGLYF
TGTGCCAGCAGTTTATCCCCGGACAGAGGGTTATACTTC
>-|TRBJ2-1|TRBV6-1|TRBD2
CASSRREGRNEQFF
TGTGCCAGCAGCCGGCGGGAGGGCCGCAATGAGCAGTTCTTC
>-|TRBJ1-1|TRBV5-1|-
CASSLGGVTEAFF
TGCGCCAGCAGCTTGGGGGGCGTGACTGAAGCTTTCTTT
>-|TRBJ2-7|TRBV7-2|-
CASSISGQSSYEQYF
TGTGCCAGCAGCATCAGCGGGCAGAGCTCCTACGAGCAGTACTTC
>-|TRBJ1-2|TRBV12-2|-
CASRMGQVLYGYTF
TGTGCAAGTCGCATGGGACAGGTGCTCTATGGCTACACCTTC
>-|TRBJ2-3|TRBV5-1|-
CASSRRLGPDTQYF
TGCGCCAGCAGCCGTAGATTGGGGCCAGATACGCAGTATTTT
>-|TRBJ2-3|TRBV19|TRBD2
CASNSGRAVGTDTQYF
TGTGCCAGTAACAGCGGGAGGGCGGTGGGCACAGATACGCAGTATTTT
>-|TRBJ2-7|TRBV28|-
CASSLTGYFGEQYF
TGTGCCAGCAGTTTAACGGGCTATTTCGGGGAGCAGTACTTC